This T cell receptor (beta chain) was captured by sequencing in a study of regulatory T cells in long-lasting Graves disease. Trimming removed 9 bases at V and 9 bases at J, with 11 bases between. This CDR3 is 12 amino acids long. Germline V lookup: CDR1 KGHDR, CDR2 SFDVKD. Assembly of TCR beta libraries relied on iRepertoire HTBI primers together with Arm-PCR of CDR3 regions. TCRdb passed the multiplex PCR reads through MiXCR, listing each CDR3 protein once. The table shows 560,000 or so distinct CDR3 sequences, with 16% occurring only once. Described time point: newly diagnosed GD, antithyroid drugs for less than 3 months. PBMC RNA was the source of the TCR library. The sample also formed part of further work on T cells in Graves' hyperthyroidism and ophthalmopathy. That report notes: The authors deemed Graves' hyperthyroidism stable absent ophthalmopathy progression within 18 months.

This TCR was sampled from a man between 18 and 35 years old with Graves disease. Sequencing was performed on peripheral blood mononuclear cells (PBMCs), taken at new diagnosis, from a patient treated with antithyroid drugs. V usage is TRBV24-1 and J usage is TRBJ2-6; TRBD2 is a possible D gene (5 bases). CDR3 DNA sequence: TGTGCCACCTTCGGGGAACGCAACGTCCTGACTTTC. Its translation: CATFGERNVLTF.